Sequencing of this T cell receptor beta chain was carried out in a study of regulatory T cells in long-lasting Graves disease. This clonotype appeared many times. iRepertoire HTBI primers and Arm-PCR of CDR3 regions built TCR beta libraries. TCRdb reanalysed the multiplex PCR reads using MiXCR and keeps one entry per CDR3 protein. The sample shows roughly 360,000 distinct CDR3 sequences, 12% of them seen only once. Time point denoted: newly diagnosed GD, antithyroid drugs for less than 3 months. From PBMCs, RNA was extracted and then used to make the TCR library. Germline assignment: CDR1 MDHEN and CDR2 SYDVKM. The CDR3 length is 14 residues. The V end lost 6 bases, the J end lost 4 bases, and 12 bases lay between the germline ends. In addition, the sample was reused for a study of T cells in Graves' hyperthyroidism and ophthalmopathy. That study adds: Every diagnosis used clinical symptoms, serum thyroxine and TRAb, thyroid ultrasound and orbital computed tomography. Researchers found most expanded thyroid clonotypes above 0.001 in blood as well.

This clonotype originated in a young woman with Graves disease. The sequencing used peripheral blood mononuclear cells (PBMCs), collected at new diagnosis, from a patient treated with antithyroid drugs. The rearrangement links TRBV28 to TRBJ1-4, with TRBD1 as a possible D gene (5 bases). CDR3 region: CASSPGAINEKLFF. For the CDR3, the DNA is TGTGCCAGCAGCCCCGGGGCAATTAATGAAAAACTGTTTTTT.